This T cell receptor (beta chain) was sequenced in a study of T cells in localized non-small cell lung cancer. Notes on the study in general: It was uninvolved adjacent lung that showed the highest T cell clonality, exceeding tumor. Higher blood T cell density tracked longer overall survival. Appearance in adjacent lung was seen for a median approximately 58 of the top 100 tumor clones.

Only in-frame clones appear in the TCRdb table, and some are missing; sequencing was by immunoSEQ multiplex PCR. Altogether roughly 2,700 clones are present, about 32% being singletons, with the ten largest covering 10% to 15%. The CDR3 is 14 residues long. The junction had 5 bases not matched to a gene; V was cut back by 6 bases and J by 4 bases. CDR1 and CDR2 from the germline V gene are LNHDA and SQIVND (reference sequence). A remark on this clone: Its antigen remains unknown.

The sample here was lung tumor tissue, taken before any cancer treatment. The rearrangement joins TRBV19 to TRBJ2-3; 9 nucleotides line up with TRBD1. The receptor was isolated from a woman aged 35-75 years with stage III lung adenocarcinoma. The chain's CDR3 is CASRPTGGPDTQYF. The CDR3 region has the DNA TGTGCCAGTAGACCAACAGGGGGCCCAGATACGCAGTATTTT.